The rows below give T cell receptor beta chains drawn from one sample of a study of cytomegalovirus exposure and HLA in healthy donors. Some clones are missing from TCRdb's copy, which holds only in-frame ones; the method was immunoSEQ multiplex PCR. The top ten hold just over 0.9% of the sample, which has some 60,000 clones, roughly 96% seen once. What was sequenced was PBMCs. These receptors were taken from a man younger than 30 in good health and CMV-seronegative. The CDR3 runs from the conserved cysteine through the conserved F or W. Each record gives: clone size, D gene, J gene, V gene, CDR3 protein, CDR3 DNA. D genes are given only for firm matches. Size tells how often a clone was seen (once, few, many) or the class of an expanded clone, and some rows leave it out.

NA NA TRBJ2-6 TRBV28 CASRLGLGANVLTF TGTGCCAGCAGGCTGGGGCTTGGGGCCAACGTCCTGACTTTC
once TRBD1 TRBJ1-1 TRBV5-1 CASSPDRGMRTEAFF TGCGCCAGCAGCCCGGACAGGGGGATGAGGACTGAAGCTTTCTTT
NA TRBD1 TRBJ2-7 TRBV28 CASRYGQAVYEQYF TGTGCCAGCAGGTATGGACAGGCGGTGTACGAGCAGTACTTC
NA NA TRBJ1-1 TRBV2 CAILKGDGYTEAFF TGTGCCATTCTCAAGGGAGACGGGTACACTGAAGCTTTCTTT
NA NA TRBJ2-7 TRBV6-5 CASGLREQYF TGTGCCAGCGGGCTCCGCGAGCAGTACTTC
NA TRBD1 TRBJ2-7 TRBV7-2 CASSLGAGTDYEQYF TGTGCCAGCAGCTTGGGAGCCGGGACAGATTACGAGCAGTACTTC
NA TRBD2 TRBJ2-7 TRBV6-6 CASSPGLAVEQYF TGTGCCAGCAGTCCGGGACTAGCAGTCGAGCAGTACTTC
NA NA TRBJ1-5 TRBV6-1 CVSRQGRNQPQHF TGTGTGTCTCGGCAGGGTCGGAATCAGCCCCAGCATTTT
NA NA TRBJ2-5 TRBV21-1 CASSKSREAAETQYF TGTGCCAGCAGCAAAAGTAGGGAGGCTGCGGAGACCCAGTACTTC
NA NA TRBJ1-4 TRBV5-1 CASSPKTGSGEKLFF TGCGCCAGCAGCCCCAAGACAGGATCGGGTGAAAAACTGTTTTTT
NA NA TRBJ2-7 TRBV6-5 CASSPLPHEQYF TGTGCCAGCAGTCCTCTCCCCCACGAGCAGTACTTC
NA NA TRBJ1-1 TRBV5-1 CASSLAHSKNTEAFF TGCGCCAGCAGCTTGGCCCATTCCAAGAACACTGAAGCTTTCTTT
NA TRBD2 TRBJ2-5 TRBV11-2 CASSFWEGETQYF TGTGCCAGCAGCTTTTGGGAGGGAGAGACCCAGTACTTC
once NA TRBJ1-4 TRBV30 CAWSVQGTRNEKLFF TGTGCCTGGAGTGTACAAGGGACTAGAAATGAAAAACTGTTTTTT
once TRBD1 TRBJ1-5 TRBV6-1 CASRYRDRGFLPQHF TGTGCCAGCAGGTACCGGGACAGGGGGTTTTTGCCCCAGCATTTT
NA NA TRBJ1-2 TRBV18 CASSPPNRAGGYTF TGTGCCAGCTCACCACCGAACAGGGCCGGTGGCTACACCTTC
NA TRBD2 TRBJ2-2 TRBV7-2 CASSSPNRAGGPLGELFF TGTGCCAGCAGCTCCCCTAATCGGGCGGGAGGGCCATTAGGGGAGCTGTTTTTT
NA NA TRBJ2-6 TRBV10-3 CAISESRERGANVLTF TGTGCCATCAGTGAGTCGAGGGAACGTGGGGCCAACGTCCTGACTTTC
NA NA TRBJ2-7 TRBV25-1 CASSAYSNEQYF TGTGCCAGCAGTGCCTACAGTAACGAGCAGTACTTC
NA NA TRBJ1-2 TRBV28 CASSALGLYGYTF TGTGCCAGCAGTGCTCTCGGTTTGTATGGCTACACCTTC
NA NA TRBJ2-7 TRBV5-1 CASSLGGAATYEQYF TGCGCCAGCAGCTTGGGGGGAGCGGCAACCTACGAGCAGTACTTC
NA TRBD2 TRBJ2-1 TRBV27 CASSLTSGTLNEQFF TGTGCCAGCAGTTTAACTAGCGGAACCCTCAATGAGCAGTTCTTC
NA TRBD1 TRBJ1-4 TRBV7-9 CASSSNRDRSEATNEKLFF TGTGCCAGCAGCTCAAACCGGGACAGGTCCGAAGCAACTAATGAAAAACTGTTTTTT
NA TRBD2 TRBJ2-7 TRBV28 CATFSTSRYEQYF TGTGCCACCTTTTCGACTAGCCGCTACGAGCAGTACTTC
NA NA TRBJ2-2 TRBV29-1 CSVEKGDTGELFF TGCAGCGTTGAAAAGGGAGACACCGGGGAGCTGTTTTTT
NA TRBD1 TRBJ1-2 TRBV13 CASSSTGGAGGYTF TGTGCCAGCAGCTCTACAGGGGGCGCGGGTGGCTACACCTTC
NA NA TRBJ1-1 TRBV5-1 CASSPQGPTEAFF TGCGCCAGCAGTCCACAGGGTCCCACTGAAGCTTTCTTT
NA TRBD2 TRBJ2-3 TRBV19 CASSPTSGRGGTDTQYF TGTGCCAGTAGTCCGACTAGCGGGAGGGGGGGCACAGATACGCAGTATTTT
NA TRBD1 TRBJ2-7 TRBV2 CASSGQGLGETTYEQYF TGTGCCAGCAGCGGACAGGGCTTGGGGGAGACTACTTACGAGCAGTACTTC
NA NA TRBJ1-1 TRBV28 CASSSPSMNTEAFF TGTGCCAGCAGTTCCCCTAGCATGAACACTGAAGCTTTCTTT
once NA TRBJ1-5 TRBV4-1 CASSQFSSNQPQHF TGCGCCAGCAGCCAATTTAGTAGCAATCAGCCCCAGCATTTT
NA NA TRBJ2-1 TRBV7-9 CASSLSRGSTRGYNEQFF TGTGCCAGCAGCTTATCCCGCGGTTCCACTCGGGGCTACAATGAGCAGTTCTTC
NA TRBD2 TRBJ2-2 TRBV4-3 CASSQGGLAISGELFF TGCGCCAGCAGCCAAGGTGGACTAGCGATCTCCGGGGAGCTGTTTTTT
NA NA TRBJ1-2 TRBV6-5 CASSQYRERAYGYTF TGTGCCAGCAGTCAGTACCGGGAGAGAGCCTATGGCTACACCTTC
NA TRBD1 TRBJ2-5 TRBV29-1 CSVEDYRDRKETQYF TGCAGCGTTGAAGATTACCGGGACAGAAAAGAGACCCAGTACTTC
NA TRBD1 TRBJ1-2 TRBV28 CASSPGTGVQYGYTF TGTGCCAGCAGTCCCGGGACAGGGGTACAGTATGGCTACACCTTC
NA TRBD1 TRBJ2-2 TRBV10-3 CAISESGQGRGTGELFF TGTGCCATCAGTGAGTCGGGACAGGGACGTGGAACCGGGGAGCTGTTTTTT
once NA TRBJ2-1 TRBV5-4 CASSSSDSPNEQFF TGTGCCAGCAGCTCCTCGGACAGCCCCAATGAGCAGTTCTTC
NA TRBD2 TRBJ2-1 TRBV4-3 CASSGTASGSYNEQFF TGCGCCAGCAGCGGAACCGCTAGCGGCTCCTACAATGAGCAGTTCTTC
NA TRBD2 TRBJ2-3 TRBV6-1 CASSEWAGGRVDTQYF TGTGCCAGCAGTGAGTGGGCGGGAGGTCGAGTAGATACGCAGTATTTT
NA TRBD1 TRBJ2-7 TRBV28 CASSSPRDSPYEQYF TGTGCCAGCAGTTCCCCCCGGGACAGCCCGTACGAGCAGTACTTC
NA NA TRBJ2-1 TRBV5-1 CASSFKLYNEQFF TGCGCCAGCAGCTTTAAACTTTACAATGAGCAGTTCTTC
NA TRBD1 TRBJ1-2 TRBV6-1 CASSEDRGYGYTF TGTGCCAGCAGTGAAGACAGGGGGTATGGCTACACCTTC
NA NA TRBJ2-3 TRBV6-6 CASSSTGHGGDTQYF TGTGCCAGCAGTTCCACAGGGCACGGTGGAGATACGCAGTATTTT
NA TRBD2 TRBJ2-1 TRBV11-2 CASSFRREGSSYNEQFF TGTGCCAGCAGCTTCCGGCGGGAGGGAAGCTCCTACAATGAGCAGTTCTTC
NA NA TRBJ1-2 TRBV5-4 CASSIGGTTGYTF TGTGCCAGCAGCATCGGGGGGACGACCGGCTACACCTTC
once NA TRBJ1-1 TRBV29-1 CSAVRSEAFF TGCAGCGCCGTGAGATCTGAAGCTTTCTTT
NA NA TRBJ1-5 TRBV10-3 CAIGHTGNQPQHF TGTGCCATCGGACATACCGGCAATCAGCCCCAGCATTTT
NA TRBD1 TRBJ2-7 TRBV5-1 CASSLAERAGGLGEQYF TGCGCCAGCAGCTTGGCCGAACGGGCAGGGGGCTTAGGCGAGCAGTACTTC
NA TRBD1 TRBJ1-2 TRBV2 CATQGVHYGYTF TGTGCCACCCAGGGGGTGCACTATGGCTACACCTTC
NA TRBD1 TRBJ2-7 TRBV5-1 CASSTTGTVNYEQYF TGCGCCAGCAGCACAACCGGGACAGTAAACTACGAGCAGTACTTC
NA TRBD1 TRBJ2-7 TRBV4-1 CASSRGQGAYEQYF TGCGCCAGCAGCCGGGGACAGGGGGCCTACGAGCAGTACTTC
NA NA TRBJ1-6 TRBV30 CAWSGVGGHNSPLHF TGTGCCTGGAGTGGCGTTGGGGGCCATAATTCACCCCTCCACTTT
NA NA TRBJ2-3 TRBV5-1 CASSFGGTADTQYF TGCGCCAGCAGCTTCGGGGGTACCGCAGATACGCAGTATTTT
NA TRBD1 TRBJ2-4 TRBV4-1 CASSPGQGAGDIQYF TGCGCCAGCAGCCCGGGACAGGGGGCAGGGGACATTCAGTACTTC
NA TRBD1 TRBJ1-4 TRBV5-1 CASSSNGQGAGEKLFF TGCGCCAGCAGCTCGAATGGACAGGGGGCTGGTGAAAAACTGTTTTTT
NA TRBD2 TRBJ2-5 TRBV30 CAWSEGTSLGDQYF TGTGCCTGGAGTGAGGGGACTAGTTTGGGGGACCAGTACTTC
NA TRBD1 TRBJ2-3 TRBV5-4 CASSLFQGAYTDTQYF TGTGCCAGCAGCTTATTTCAGGGGGCTTACACAGATACGCAGTATTTT
NA NA TRBJ2-3 TRBV6-5 CATTWQGGSDTQYF TGTGCCACAACGTGGCAGGGGGGCTCAGATACGCAGTATTTT
NA NA TRBJ1-5 TRBV14 CASSASRNQPQHF TGTGCCAGCAGCGCCTCCCGGAATCAGCCCCAGCATTTT